This T cell receptor beta chain emerged from a study of blood T cell repertoires in COVID-19 (dated by TCRdb to about 2020). In the study overall: Collaborator samples came from the United States, Italy and Spain and covered acute and convalescent phases of COVID-19. The prospective study material was composed of cDNA or gDNA derived from T cells, B-cell-depleted T cells, or PBMCs. Subjects who had been exposed to COVID-19, were actively infected with it, or had recovered from it provided the deeply sampled blood TCRbeta repertoires that made up the dataset. The repertoires were released in a freely available public database intended as a resource for research on the immune response to SARS-CoV-2. Samples were obtained from the ongoing ImmuneRACE study (first 160 participants) and from 1,254 subjects provided by 6 global collaborators. Nearly every sample came with metadata listing a de-identified subject ID, COVID-19 status, age in years and sex. Where available, HLA class I and class II types were taken from metadata supplied by the sample provider and were not determined by assay-based typing.

Remarks on this clone: What this receptor recognizes is not known. The record has no base qualities; no much larger clone is one base away.

Overall study outcomes, separate from this receptor: Clinical and demographic metadata were provided uncurated, with the amount varying by source and participant.

TCRbeta CDR3 regions were amplified from genomic DNA by means of the immunoSEQ Assay, a bias-controlled multiplex PCR. Per the source publication's procedure: Within the assay, amplification of reference gene primers was used to estimate how many nucleated cells each sample contained. To quantify the absolute abundance of each unique TCRbeta CDR3 rearrangement, sequence reads were collapsed and filtered. For each sample, productive Simpson clonality was calculated as the square root of Simpson's diversity index across productive rearrangements. This immuneACCESS table, as held by TCRdb, lists in-frame sequences with V and J called but not all clones. Of the missing ones, under half trace to an unresolved V gene in checked studies; the others have no known cause. Clone size and the V and J calls come from that table; the DNA yielded D and trimming. The sample contains about 240,000 clones, around 83% of them found a single time. Around 2% of the sample rests with the top ten.

Another Seattle source contributed samples from volunteer blood donors who had recovered from COVID-19. Collaborating institutions collected whole blood in K2EDTA tubes following their own protocols. For TCRbeta analysis, collaborators shipped samples in one of three forms: frozen whole blood, isolated PBMCs, or DNA extracted from either of those sample types. Compared with germline, V lacks 4 bases and J lacks 1 base; bases without a gene match: 3. Looking up the germline V gene yields CDR1 SGHDN and CDR2 FVKESK. From the cysteine up to the phenylalanine, the CDR3 has a length of 14 residues. Only the CDR3 portion is preserved as DNA: 42 bases, with reading frame beginning at the first base.

This chain is built from TRBV14 and TRBJ1-1; 7 bases in the junction line up with TRBD1. Specimen: peripheral blood. The source of this sequence is a man aged 25 to 40 who had recovered from COVID-19. The sequenced DNA: TGTGCCAGCAGCCTAAACAGGGGGAACACTGAAGCTTTCTTT. It translates to CASSLNRGNTEAFF.